The rows below give T cell receptor beta chains drawn from one sample of a study of blood T cell repertoires in COVID-19. The protocol was immunoSEQ multiplex PCR, while the TCRdb copy is restricted to in-frame clones and leaves out a portion. The repertoire holds 400,000 to 550,000 clones, with roughly nine tenths as singletons. Sequencing used PBMCs or T cells enriched from blood (not recorded which). The receptor source for this set is a woman aged 18-29 years with acute COVID-19. Each CDR3 is given with its conserved first and last residue. The D gene is left open where the match is weak. Clone sizes are given selectively: once, few, many, or a class where the clone is expanded.

NA | TRBJ2-7 | NA | TRBV21-1 | TGTGCCAGCAGCAATTGCCGAGTTAGCGCCTACGAGCAGTACTTC | CASSNCRVSAYEQYF
NA | TRBJ2-2 | NA | TRBV24-1 | TGTGCCACCAAGTACCAGGCGAACACCGGGGAGCTGTTTTTT | CATKYQANTGELFF
NA | TRBJ2-3 | TRBD1 | TRBV14 | TGTGCCAGCAGCCCGGACAGGGGCACAGATACGCAGTATTTT | CASSPDRGTDTQYF
once | TRBJ1-4 | NA | TRBV29-1 | TGCAGCGTTAAGGGGCACGGTAATGAAAAACTGTTTTTT | CSVKGHGNEKLFF
once | TRBJ1-1 | TRBD1 | TRBV6-2/TRBV6-3 | TGTGCCAGCAGTAATGACAGGGACACTGAAGCTTTCTTT | CASSNDRDTEAFF
NA | TRBJ1-1 | TRBD1 | TRBV5-4 | TGTGCCAGCAGCCCCGGGACAGTCAGGGGCACTGAAGCTTTCTTT | CASSPGTVRGTEAFF
few | TRBJ2-2 | TRBD1 | TRBV30 | TGTGCCTGGATGACAGGGGTCAGTACCGGGGAGCTGTTTTTT | CAWMTGVSTGELFF
once | TRBJ1-1 | NA | TRBV2 | TGTGCCACCGGGGGGGGGACTGAAGCTTTCTTT | CATGGGTEAFF
NA | TRBJ2-3 | TRBD2 | TRBV6-5 | TGTGCCAGCAGTTACTCCCAACTAGCGGGAGCAGATACGCAGTATTTT | CASSYSQLAGADTQYF
NA | TRBJ2-7 | NA | TRBV7-2 | TGTGCCAGCAGCTTAGTGATCGTGGGGGGCGAGCAGTACTTC | CASSLVIVGGEQYF
NA | TRBJ1-6 | TRBD1 | TRBV6-5 | TGTGCCAGCAGTAGTCCGACAGGGCTAAGCTCACCCCTCCACTTT | CASSSPTGLSSPLHF
once | TRBJ2-7 | NA | TRBV7-2 | TGTGCCAGCAGCTTAGGAGGTTTGAACTACGAGCAGTACTTC | CASSLGGLNYEQYF
NA | TRBJ2-2 | TRBD2 | TRBV7-2 | TGTGCCAGCAGCTGGAGCGGGAGGGGGGGAACCGGGGAGCTGTTTTTT | CASSWSGRGGTGELFF
NA | TRBJ2-1 | NA | TRBV7-9 | TGTGCCAGCAGCGCGGGCAGATTCTACAATGAGCAGTTCTTC | CASSAGRFYNEQFF
NA | TRBJ1-1 | TRBD1 | TRBV7-3 | TGTGCCAGCAGCCCGGGAAGCAGGGGGCGGGACACTGAAGCTTTCTTT | CASSPGSRGRDTEAFF
NA | TRBJ1-2 | TRBD1 | TRBV29-1 | TGCAGCGTTGGAGGAGCACAGGGGGGTGGCTATGGCTACACCTTC | CSVGGAQGGGYGYTF
once | TRBJ1-1 | NA | TRBV7-9 | TGTGCCAGCAGCTTAGCGCGGGGTGAAGCTTTCTTT | CASSLARGEAFF
NA | TRBJ2-7 | TRBD1 | TRBV24-1 | TGTGCCATTCTCCTACGGGACAGGGCCTACGAGCAGTACTTC | CAILLRDRAYEQYF
NA | TRBJ1-1 | TRBD1 | TRBV4-3 | TGCGCCAGCAGCCAAGATCAACAGGGGGCAAAGGCTTTCTTT | CASSQDQQGAKAFF
NA | TRBJ1-2 | NA | TRBV12-3/TRBV12-4 | TGTGCCAGCAGTTTATTCGGGGGGCCCTACACCTTC | CASSLFGGPYTF
NA | TRBJ2-7 | TRBD2 | TRBV10-3 | TGTGCCACCCAGCTAGCGGGGTCCTACGAGCAGTACTTC | CATQLAGSYEQYF
NA | TRBJ1-6 | NA | TRBV6-5 | TGTGCCAGCAGTTACGGCGGCAGCTCCTATAATTCACCCCTCCACTTT | CASSYGGSSYNSPLHF
few | TRBJ2-5 | TRBD2 | TRBV5-1 | TGCGCCAGCAGCCCCCGGGGGGGTGAACAAGAGACCCAGTACTTC | CASSPRGGEQETQYF
NA | TRBJ1-1 | NA | TRBV7-2 | TGTGCCAGCAGCTTGGAATTAGGACACATGAACACTGAAGCTTTCTTT | CASSLELGHMNTEAFF
NA | TRBJ2-5 | TRBD1 | TRBV15 | TGTGCCACCAGCGCCGGGGACAGGGGCCAAGAGACCCAGTACTTC | CATSAGDRGQETQYF
once | TRBJ2-7 | TRBD1 | TRBV29-1 | TGCAGCGTGGCCCGATATACAGGAGGACAGGGCTCCTACGAGCAGTACTTC | CSVARYTGGQGSYEQYF
once | TRBJ1-5 | TRBD1 | TRBV18 | TGTGCCAGCTCGACAGGGGTCGGCAATCAGCCCCAGCATTTT | CASSTGVGNQPQHF
NA | TRBJ1-5 | NA | TRBV5-5 | TGTGCCAGCAGCTTACAGGGTCGCAATCAGCCCCAGCATTTT | CASSLQGRNQPQHF
once | TRBJ1-2 | TRBD1 | TRBV4-3 | TGCGCCAGCAGCCAAGAAGAGGGGGCCTATGGCTACACCTTC | CASSQEEGAYGYTF
NA | TRBJ1-2 | NA | TRBV28 | TGTGCCAGCAGAAATACAGAGTTTAACTATGGCTACACCTTC | CASRNTEFNYGYTF
NA | TRBJ1-1 | NA | TRBV20-1 | TGCAGTGCACTTATGCCCCCTGAAGCTTTCTTT | CSALMPPEAFF
NA | TRBJ2-5 | TRBD2 | TRBV7-6 | TGTGCCAGCAGCTCCTCTAGCGGGGCGATTCAGGAGACCCAGTACTTC | CASSSSSGAIQETQYF
NA | TRBJ2-1 | TRBD1 | TRBV24-1 | TGTGCCACCAGTGATTCCCGGGACAGTTCCTACAATGAGCAGTTCTTC | CATSDSRDSSYNEQFF
NA | TRBJ1-2 | NA | TRBV16 | TGTGCCAGCAGCCAAGACCGGGGGGCCGGGGGAGGCTACACCTTC | CASSQDRGAGGGYTF
NA | TRBJ1-4 | NA | TRBV6-5 | TGTGCCAGCAGACCTACAGCAACTAATGAAAAACTGTTTTTT | CASRPTATNEKLFF
NA | TRBJ1-6 | NA | TRBV27 | TGTGCCAGCTCACGGCGGGGATCTTCACCCCTCCACTTT | CASSRRGSSPLHF
NA | TRBJ2-3 | NA | TRBV19 | TGTGCCAGTACCAGGGCCGAGGAAAAAGATACGCAGTATTTT | CASTRAEEKDTQYF